One T cell receptor (beta chain) is described in this entry. This entry belongs to a study of T cells expressing NK-cell markers. Each CDR3 protein gets one entry in TCRdb, which reprocessed the 5' RACE reads and gives no DNA. The data include fewer than 400,000 distinct CDR3 sequences; the top ten clones carry roughly a tenth. The CDR3 sequence is 13 residues long. Germline CDR1 reads SGHVS; CDR2 reads FNYEAQ. The TCR was taken from a woman aged 45-60 years in good health. The sample was blood T cells: a sorted CD56 or NKG2C T cell subset, CD4+ or CD8+ T cells, or bulk PBMC T cells (not recorded which). This chain connects TRBV7-6 to TRBJ2-5. This CDR3 reads CASSLLVRETQYF.